This TCR beta chain came from a study of T-cell memory formation after mild COVID-19. The overall study: Largely, the TCR clusters proved donor specific. Study results and limitations: There was a balanced CD4/CD8 profile in clones contracting day 15 to 85, and later expanders leaned CD4+. Most CD4+ clones that shrank were in CM and EM, while CD8+ ones turned up in EMRA. Within pre-infection memory, some responding clones were found, suggesting cross-reactive memory joined.

Via MiXCR, TCRdb re-called the 5' RACE reads, giving one row per CDR3 protein. The table records a few hundred thousand distinct CDR3 sequences, approximately 15% of them present only once. This clonotype was detected only a few times. Its antigen is as yet unknown. This CDR3 contains 14 residues. The germline V and J ends were trimmed by 0 bases and 7 bases, with 10 bases remaining between them. CDR1 is MGHRA and CDR2 is YSYEKL in the germline V gene. This TCR derives from a man aged 18 to 35 who had mild COVID-19 (a few samples of this study predate the infection). Cell type and time point are not known. The chain links TRBV4-1 to TRBJ1-5; D unclear. The specimen was PBMCs or a T cell subset sorted from them (not recorded which). CDR3 sequence reads: CASSQDLDWQPQHF. The CDR3 DNA follows: TGCGCCAGCAGCCAAGATCTCGACTGGCAGCCCCAGCATTTT.